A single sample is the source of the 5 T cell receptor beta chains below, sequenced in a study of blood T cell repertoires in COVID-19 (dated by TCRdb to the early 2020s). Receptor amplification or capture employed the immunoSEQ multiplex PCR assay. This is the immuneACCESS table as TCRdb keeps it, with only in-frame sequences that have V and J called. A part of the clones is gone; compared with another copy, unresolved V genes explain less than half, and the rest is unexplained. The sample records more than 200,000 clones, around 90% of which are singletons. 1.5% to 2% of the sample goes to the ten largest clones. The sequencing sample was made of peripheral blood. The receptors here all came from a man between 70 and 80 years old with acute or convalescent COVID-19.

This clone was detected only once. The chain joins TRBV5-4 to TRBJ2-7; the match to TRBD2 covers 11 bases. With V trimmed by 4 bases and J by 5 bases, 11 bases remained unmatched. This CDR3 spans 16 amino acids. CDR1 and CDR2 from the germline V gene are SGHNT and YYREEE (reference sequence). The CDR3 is CASSTSLLAGVNEQYF. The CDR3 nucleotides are TGTGCCAGCAGCACGAGTCTACTAGCGGGGGTAAACGAGCAGTACTTC.

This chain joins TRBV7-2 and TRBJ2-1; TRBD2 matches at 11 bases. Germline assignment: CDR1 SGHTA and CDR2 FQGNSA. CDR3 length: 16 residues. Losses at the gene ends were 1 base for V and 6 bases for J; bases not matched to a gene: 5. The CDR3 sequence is CASSLVGTSGTNEQFF. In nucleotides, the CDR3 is TGTGCCAGCAGCTTAGTCGGGACTAGCGGTACCAATGAGCAGTTCTTC.

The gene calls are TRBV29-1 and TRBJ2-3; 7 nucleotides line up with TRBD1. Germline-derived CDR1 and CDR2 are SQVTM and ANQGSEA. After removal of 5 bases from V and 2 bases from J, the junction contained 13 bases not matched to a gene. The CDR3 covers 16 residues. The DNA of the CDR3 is TGCAGCGTTATGCCTCGCCCCGGGACAGACACAGATACGCAGTATTTT. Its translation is CSVMPRPGTDTDTQYF.

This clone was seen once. CDR3 sequence reads: CATTRTDAGNTGELFF. The CDR3 bases are TGTGCCACGACCCGGACAGACGCAGGGAACACCGGGGAGCTGTTTTTT. The V gene is TRBV15, the J gene TRBJ2-2; tentatively, D is TRBD1 (6 bases). Looked up from germline, CDR1 is LNHNV and CDR2 is YYDKDF (reference sequence). V lost 9 bases and J 1 base, leaving 18 bases between the germline ends. The CDR3 runs 16 residues.

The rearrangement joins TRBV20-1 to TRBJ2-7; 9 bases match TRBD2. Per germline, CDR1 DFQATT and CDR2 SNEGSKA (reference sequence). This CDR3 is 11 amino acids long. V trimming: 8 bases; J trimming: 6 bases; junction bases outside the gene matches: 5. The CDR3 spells CSSYSGSEQYF. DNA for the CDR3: TGCAGTTCCTATAGCGGGAGCGAGCAGTACTTC.